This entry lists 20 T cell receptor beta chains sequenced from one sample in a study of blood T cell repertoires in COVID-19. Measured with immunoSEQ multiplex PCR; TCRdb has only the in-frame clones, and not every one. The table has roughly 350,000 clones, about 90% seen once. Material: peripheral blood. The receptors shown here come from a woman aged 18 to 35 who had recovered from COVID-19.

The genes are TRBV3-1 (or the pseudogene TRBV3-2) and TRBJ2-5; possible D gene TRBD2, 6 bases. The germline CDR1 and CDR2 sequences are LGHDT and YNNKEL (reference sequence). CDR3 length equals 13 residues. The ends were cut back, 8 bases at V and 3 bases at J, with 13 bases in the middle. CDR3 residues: CASDRDSKETQYF. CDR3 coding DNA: TGTGCCAGCGACCGGGACTCGAAAGAGACCCAGTACTTC.

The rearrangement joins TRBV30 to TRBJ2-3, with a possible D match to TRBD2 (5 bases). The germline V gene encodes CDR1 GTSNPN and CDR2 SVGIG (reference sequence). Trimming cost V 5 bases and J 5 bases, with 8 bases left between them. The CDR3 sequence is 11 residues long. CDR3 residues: CAWSGIDTQYF. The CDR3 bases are TGTGCCTGGTCGGGGATAGATACGCAGTATTTT.

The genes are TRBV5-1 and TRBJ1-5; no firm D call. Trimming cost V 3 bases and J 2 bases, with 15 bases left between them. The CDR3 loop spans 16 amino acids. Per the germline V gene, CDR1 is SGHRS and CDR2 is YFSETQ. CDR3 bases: TGCGCCAGCAGCTGGTCGGGAAGGACGGGCAATCAGCCCCAGCATTTT. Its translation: CASSWSGRTGNQPQHF.

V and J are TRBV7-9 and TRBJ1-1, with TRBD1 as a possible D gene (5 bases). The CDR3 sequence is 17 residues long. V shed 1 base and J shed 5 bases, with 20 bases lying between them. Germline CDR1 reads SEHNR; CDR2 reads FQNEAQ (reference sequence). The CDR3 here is CASSLVSVRAAPTEAFF. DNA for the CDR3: TGTGCCAGCAGCTTAGTATCGGTCAGGGCGGCCCCTACTGAAGCTTTCTTT. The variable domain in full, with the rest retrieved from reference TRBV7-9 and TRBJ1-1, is DTGVSQNPRHKITKRGQNVTFRCDPISEHNRLYWYRQTLGQGPEFLTYFQNEAQLEKSRLLSDRFSAERPKGSFSTLEIQRTEQGDSAMYLCASSLVSVRAAPTEAFFGQGTRLTVV.

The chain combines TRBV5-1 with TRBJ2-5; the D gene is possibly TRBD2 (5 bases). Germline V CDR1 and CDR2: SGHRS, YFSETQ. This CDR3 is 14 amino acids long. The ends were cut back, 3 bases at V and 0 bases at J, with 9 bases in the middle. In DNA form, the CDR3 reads TGCGCCAGCAGCTCCCAGCGGTACCAAGAGACCCAGTACTTC. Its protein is CASSSQRYQETQYF. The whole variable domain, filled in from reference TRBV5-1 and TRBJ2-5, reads KAGVTQTPRYLIKTRGQQVTLSCSPISGHRSVSWYQQTPGQGLQFLFEYFSETQRNKGNFPGRFSGRQFSNSRSEMNVSTLELGDSALYLCASSSQRYQETQYFGPGTRLLVL.

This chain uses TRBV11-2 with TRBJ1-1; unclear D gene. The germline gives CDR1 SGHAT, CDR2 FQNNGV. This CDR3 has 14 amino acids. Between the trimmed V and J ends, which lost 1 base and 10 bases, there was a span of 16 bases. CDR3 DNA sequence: TGTGCCAGCAGCTTAGTCGCGGGCCCAGGAATAGCTTTCTTT. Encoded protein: CASSLVAGPGIAFF.

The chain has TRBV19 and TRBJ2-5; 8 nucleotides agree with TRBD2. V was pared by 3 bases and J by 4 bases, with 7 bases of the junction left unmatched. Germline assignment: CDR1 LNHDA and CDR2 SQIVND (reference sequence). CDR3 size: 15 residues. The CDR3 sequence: CASSMVASGRETQYF. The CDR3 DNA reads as TGTGCCAGTAGTATGGTGGCTAGCGGGCGAGAGACCCAGTACTTC. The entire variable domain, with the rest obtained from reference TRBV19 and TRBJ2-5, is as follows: DGGITQSPKYLFRKEGQNVTLSCEQNLNHDAMYWYRQDPGQGLRLIYYSQIVNDFQKGDIAEGYSVSREKKESFPLTVTSAQKNPTAFYLCASSMVASGRETQYFGPGTRLLVL.

The CDR3 loop reads CASSSGQKIYEQYV. CDR3 DNA: TGTGCCAGCAGTTCTGGACAGAAAATTTACGAGCAGTACGTC. The chain couples TRBV27 to TRBJ2-7, with TRBD1 as a possible D gene (6 bases). V lost 4 bases and J 4 bases, leaving 14 bases between the germline ends. Germline V gives CDR1 MNHEY, CDR2 SMNVEV (reference sequence). The CDR3 extends over 14 amino acids.

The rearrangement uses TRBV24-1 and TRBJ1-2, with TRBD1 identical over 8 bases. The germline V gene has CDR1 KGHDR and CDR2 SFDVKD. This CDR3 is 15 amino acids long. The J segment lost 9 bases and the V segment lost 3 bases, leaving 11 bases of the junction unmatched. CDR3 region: CATSDPGTGSTSYTF. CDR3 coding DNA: TGTGCCACCAGTGATCCTGGGACAGGTAGTACGAGCTACACCTTC.

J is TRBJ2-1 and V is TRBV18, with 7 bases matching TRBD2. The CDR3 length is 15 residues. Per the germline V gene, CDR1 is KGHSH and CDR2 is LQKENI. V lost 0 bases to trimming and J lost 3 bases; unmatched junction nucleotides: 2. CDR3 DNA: TGTGCCAGCTCACCACCAAGCGGGAACTACAATGAGCAGTTCTTC. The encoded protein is CASSPPSGNYNEQFF.

The CDR3 nucleotides are TGTGCCAGCAGCCCTTATGTTAGCTCCTACAATGAGCAGTTCTTC. This codes for CASSPYVSSYNEQFF. The chain links TRBV3-1 (or the pseudogene TRBV3-2) to TRBJ2-1, with no clear D. Germline V gene lookup returns CDR1 LGHDT and CDR2 YNNKEL (reference sequence). Trimming cost V 4 bases and J 0 bases, with 10 bases left between them. The CDR3 is made up of 15 amino acids.

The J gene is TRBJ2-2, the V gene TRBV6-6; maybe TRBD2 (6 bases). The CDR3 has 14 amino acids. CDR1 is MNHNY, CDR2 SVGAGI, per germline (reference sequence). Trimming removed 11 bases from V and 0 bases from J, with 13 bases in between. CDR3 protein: CASRTGANTGELFF. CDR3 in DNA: TGTGCCTCCCGCACGGGGGCGAACACCGGGGAGCTGTTTTTT.

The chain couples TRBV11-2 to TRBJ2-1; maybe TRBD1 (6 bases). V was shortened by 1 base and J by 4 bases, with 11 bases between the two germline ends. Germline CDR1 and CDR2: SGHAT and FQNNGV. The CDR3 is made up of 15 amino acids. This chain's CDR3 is CASSLVTGLYNEQFF. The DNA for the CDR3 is TGTGCCAGCAGCTTAGTTACAGGGCTATACAATGAGCAGTTCTTC.

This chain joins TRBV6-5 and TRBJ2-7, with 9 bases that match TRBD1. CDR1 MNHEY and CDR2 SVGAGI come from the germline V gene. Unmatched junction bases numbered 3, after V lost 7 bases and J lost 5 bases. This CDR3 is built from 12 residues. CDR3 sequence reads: CASKQGANEQYV. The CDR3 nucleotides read TGTGCCAGCAAACAGGGGGCCAACGAGCAGTACGTC.

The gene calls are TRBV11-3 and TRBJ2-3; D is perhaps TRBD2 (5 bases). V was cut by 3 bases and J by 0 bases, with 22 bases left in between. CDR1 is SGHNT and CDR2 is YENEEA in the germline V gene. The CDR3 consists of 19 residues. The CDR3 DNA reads TGTGCCAGCAGCTTGGCTCTCTCACCGACTACAACTAGCACAGATACGCAGTATTTT. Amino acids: CASSLALSPTTTSTDTQYF.

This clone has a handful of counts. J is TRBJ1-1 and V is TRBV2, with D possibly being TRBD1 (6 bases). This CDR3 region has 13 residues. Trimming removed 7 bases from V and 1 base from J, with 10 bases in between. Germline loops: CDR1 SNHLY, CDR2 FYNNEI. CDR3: CASNRDPNTEAFF. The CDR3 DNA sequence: TGTGCCAGCAACAGGGACCCGAACACTGAAGCTTTCTTT.

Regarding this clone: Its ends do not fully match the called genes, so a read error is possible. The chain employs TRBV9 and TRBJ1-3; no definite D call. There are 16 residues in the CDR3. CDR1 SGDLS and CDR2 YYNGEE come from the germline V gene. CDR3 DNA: TGTGCCAGCAGCACCCCACGGGAGTACGGTGGAGACACCATATATTTT. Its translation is CASSTPREYGGDTIYF.

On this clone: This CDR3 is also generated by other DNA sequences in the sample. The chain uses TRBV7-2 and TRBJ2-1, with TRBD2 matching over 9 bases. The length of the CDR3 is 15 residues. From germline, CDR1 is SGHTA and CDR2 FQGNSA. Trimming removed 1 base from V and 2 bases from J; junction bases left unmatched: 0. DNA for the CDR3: TGTGCCAGCAGCTTAGGCGGGAGGGCCTACAATGAGCAGTTCTTC. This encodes CASSLGGRAYNEQFF.

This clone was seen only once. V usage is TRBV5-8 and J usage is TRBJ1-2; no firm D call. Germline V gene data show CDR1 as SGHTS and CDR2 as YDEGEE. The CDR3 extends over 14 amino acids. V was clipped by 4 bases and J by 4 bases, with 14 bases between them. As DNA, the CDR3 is TGTGCCAGCAGCGGGCCTCGTGAACCCTATGGCTACACCTTC. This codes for CASSGPREPYGYTF.

The CDR3 is CASSYSNREEKLFF. CDR3 coding DNA: TGTGCCAGCAGTTACTCGAATCGGGAAGAAAAACTGTTTTTT. This chain uses TRBV6-5 with TRBJ1-4; D not certain. The CDR3 is made up of 14 amino acids. V dropped 0 bases and J dropped 8 bases, with 10 bases sitting between them. The germline gives CDR1 MNHEY, CDR2 SVGAGI.